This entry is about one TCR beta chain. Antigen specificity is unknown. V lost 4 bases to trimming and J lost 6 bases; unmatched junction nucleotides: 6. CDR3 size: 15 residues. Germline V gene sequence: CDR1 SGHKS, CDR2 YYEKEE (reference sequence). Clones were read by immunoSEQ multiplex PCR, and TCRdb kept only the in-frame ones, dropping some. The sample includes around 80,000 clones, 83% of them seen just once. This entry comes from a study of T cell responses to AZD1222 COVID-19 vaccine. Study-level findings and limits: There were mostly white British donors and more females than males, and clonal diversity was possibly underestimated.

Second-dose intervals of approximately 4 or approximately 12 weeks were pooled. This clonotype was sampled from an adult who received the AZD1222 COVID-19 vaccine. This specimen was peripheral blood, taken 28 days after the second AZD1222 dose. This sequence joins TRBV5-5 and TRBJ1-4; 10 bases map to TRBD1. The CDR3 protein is CASSPSGTGDEKLFF. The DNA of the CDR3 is TGTGCCAGCAGCCCGTCCGGGACAGGGGATGAAAAACTGTTTTTT.